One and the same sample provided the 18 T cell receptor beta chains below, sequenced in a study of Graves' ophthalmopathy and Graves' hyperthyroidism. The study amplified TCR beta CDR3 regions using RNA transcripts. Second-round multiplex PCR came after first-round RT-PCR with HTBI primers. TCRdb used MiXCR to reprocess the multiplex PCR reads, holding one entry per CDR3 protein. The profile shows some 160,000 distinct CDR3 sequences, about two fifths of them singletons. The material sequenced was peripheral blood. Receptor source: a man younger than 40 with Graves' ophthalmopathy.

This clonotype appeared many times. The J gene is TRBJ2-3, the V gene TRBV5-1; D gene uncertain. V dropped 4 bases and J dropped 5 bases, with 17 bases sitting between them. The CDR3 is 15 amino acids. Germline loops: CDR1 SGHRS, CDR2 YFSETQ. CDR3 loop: CASSPPVGQGDTQYF. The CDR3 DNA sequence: TGCGCCAGCAGCCCTCCCGTAGGCCAAGGAGATACGCAGTATTTT. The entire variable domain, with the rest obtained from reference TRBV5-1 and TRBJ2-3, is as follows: KAGVTQTPRYLIKTRGQQVTLSCSPISGHRSVSWYQQTPGQGLQFLFEYFSETQRNKGNFPGRFSGRQFSNSRSEMNVSTLELGDSALYLCASSPPVGQGDTQYFGPGTRLTVL.

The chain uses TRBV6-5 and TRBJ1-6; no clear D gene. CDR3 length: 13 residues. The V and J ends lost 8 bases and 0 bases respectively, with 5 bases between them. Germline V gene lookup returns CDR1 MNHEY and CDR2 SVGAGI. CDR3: CASLSSYNSPLHF. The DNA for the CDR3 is TGTGCCAGCCTCAGCTCCTATAATTCACCCCTCCACTTT.

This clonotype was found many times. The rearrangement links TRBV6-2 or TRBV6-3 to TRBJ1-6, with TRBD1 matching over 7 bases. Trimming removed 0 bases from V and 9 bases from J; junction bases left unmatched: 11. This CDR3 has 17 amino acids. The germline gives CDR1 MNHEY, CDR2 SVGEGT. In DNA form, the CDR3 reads TGTGCCAGCAGTTACTCGAGTTTGACAGGGAGACCTTCACCCCTCCACTTT. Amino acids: CASSYSSLTGRPSPLHF.

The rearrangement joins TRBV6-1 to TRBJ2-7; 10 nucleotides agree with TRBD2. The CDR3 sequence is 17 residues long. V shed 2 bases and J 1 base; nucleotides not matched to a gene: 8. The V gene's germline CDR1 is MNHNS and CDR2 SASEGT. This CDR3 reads CASSETRTSGTSYEQYF. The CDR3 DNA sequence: TGTGCCAGCAGTGAAACGAGGACTAGCGGAACATCCTACGAGCAGTACTTC.

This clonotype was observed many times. The CDR3, as DNA: TGTGCCAGCAGTTTATCGCTCCAAGTTGGCTACACCTTC. The encoded protein is CASSLSLQVGYTF. The V call is TRBV28, the J call TRBJ1-2; D unresolved. This CDR3 region has 13 residues. The V gene lost 1 base and the J gene lost 7 bases, with 10 bases spanning the gap. Germline V gene lookup returns CDR1 MDHEN and CDR2 SYDVKM.

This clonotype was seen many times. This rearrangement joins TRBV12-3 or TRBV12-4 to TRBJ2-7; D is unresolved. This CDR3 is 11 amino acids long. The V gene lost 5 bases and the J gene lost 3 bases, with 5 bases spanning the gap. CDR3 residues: CASSGIYEQYF. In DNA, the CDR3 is TGTGCCAGCAGTGGGATCTACGAGCAGTACTTC.

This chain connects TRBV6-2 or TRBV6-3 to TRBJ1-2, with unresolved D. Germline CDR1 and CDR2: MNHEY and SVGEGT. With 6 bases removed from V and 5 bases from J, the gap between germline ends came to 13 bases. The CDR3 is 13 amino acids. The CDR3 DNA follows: TGTGCCAGCAGCCGAGGGCGGTTTTATGGCTACACCTTC. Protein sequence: CASSRGRFYGYTF.

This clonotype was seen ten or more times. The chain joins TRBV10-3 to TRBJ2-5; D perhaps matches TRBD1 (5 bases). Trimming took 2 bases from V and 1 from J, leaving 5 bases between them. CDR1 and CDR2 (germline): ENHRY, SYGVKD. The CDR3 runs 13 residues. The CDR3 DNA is TGTGCCATCAGTGAGGGGGCCCAAGAGACCCAGTACTTC. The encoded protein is CAISEGAQETQYF.

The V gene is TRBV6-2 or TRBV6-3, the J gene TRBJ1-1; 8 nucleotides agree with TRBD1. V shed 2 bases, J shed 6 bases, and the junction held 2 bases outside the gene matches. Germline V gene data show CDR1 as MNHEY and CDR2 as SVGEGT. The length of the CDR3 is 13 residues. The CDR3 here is CASSYGQGSEAFF. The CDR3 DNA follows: TGTGCCAGCAGTTACGGACAGGGCTCTGAAGCTTTCTTT.

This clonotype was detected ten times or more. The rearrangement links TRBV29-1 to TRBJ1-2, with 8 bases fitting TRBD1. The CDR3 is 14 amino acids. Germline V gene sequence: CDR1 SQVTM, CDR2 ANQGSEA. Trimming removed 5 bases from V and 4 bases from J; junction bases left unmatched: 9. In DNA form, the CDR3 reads TGCAGCGTTCCCCCGAATGACAGGGGCTATGGCTACACCTTC. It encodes CSVPPNDRGYGYTF.

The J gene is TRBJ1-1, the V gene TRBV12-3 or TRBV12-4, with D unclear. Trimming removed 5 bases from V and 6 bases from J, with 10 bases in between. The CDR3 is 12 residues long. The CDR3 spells CASSPNTAEAFF. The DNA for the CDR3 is TGTGCCAGCAGTCCAAACACTGCTGAAGCTTTCTTT.

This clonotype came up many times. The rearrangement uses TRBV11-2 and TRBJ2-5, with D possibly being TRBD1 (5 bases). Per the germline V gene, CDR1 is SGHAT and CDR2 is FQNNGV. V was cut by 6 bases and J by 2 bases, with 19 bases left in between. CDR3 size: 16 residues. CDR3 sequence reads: CASRPTLGQLQETQYF. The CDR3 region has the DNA TGTGCCAGCAGGCCGACCCTGGGGCAGTTACAAGAGACCCAGTACTTC.

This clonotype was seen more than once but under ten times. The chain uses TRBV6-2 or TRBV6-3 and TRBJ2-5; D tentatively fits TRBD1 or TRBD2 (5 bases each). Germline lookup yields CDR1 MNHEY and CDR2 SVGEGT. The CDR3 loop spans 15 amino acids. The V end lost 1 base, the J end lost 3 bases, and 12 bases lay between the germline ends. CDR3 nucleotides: TGTGCCAGCAGTTACTTCGGGACCGGGGAAGAGACCCAGTACTTC. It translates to CASSYFGTGEETQYF.

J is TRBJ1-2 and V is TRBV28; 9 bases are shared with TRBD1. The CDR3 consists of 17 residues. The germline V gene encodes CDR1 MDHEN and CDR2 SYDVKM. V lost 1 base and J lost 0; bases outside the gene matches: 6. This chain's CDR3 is CASSLLGQGFANYGYTF. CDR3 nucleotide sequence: TGTGCCAGCAGTTTATTGGGACAGGGCTTTGCTAACTATGGCTACACCTTC.

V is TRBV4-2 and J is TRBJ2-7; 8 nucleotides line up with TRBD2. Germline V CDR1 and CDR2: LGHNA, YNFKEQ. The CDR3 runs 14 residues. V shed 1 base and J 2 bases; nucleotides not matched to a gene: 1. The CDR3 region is CASSQVGGAYEQYF. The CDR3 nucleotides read TGTGCCAGCAGCCAAGTCGGGGGGGCCTACGAGCAGTACTTC.

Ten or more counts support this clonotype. The CDR3 region is CASSLEASGNTIYF. CDR3 nucleotide sequence: TGTGCCAGCAGCTTAGAGGCGTCTGGAAACACCATATATTTT. V and J are TRBV7-2 and TRBJ1-3; D gene unclear. CDR1 is SGHTA, CDR2 FQGNSA, per germline. V lost 1 base, J lost 1 base, and 5 bases lay in between. The CDR3 has 14 residues.

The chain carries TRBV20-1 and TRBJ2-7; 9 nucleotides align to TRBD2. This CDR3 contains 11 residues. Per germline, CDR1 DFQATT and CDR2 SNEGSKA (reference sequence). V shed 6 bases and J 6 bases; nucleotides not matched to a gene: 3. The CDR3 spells CSALLAGEQYF. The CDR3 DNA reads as TGCAGTGCCTTACTAGCGGGCGAGCAGTACTTC.

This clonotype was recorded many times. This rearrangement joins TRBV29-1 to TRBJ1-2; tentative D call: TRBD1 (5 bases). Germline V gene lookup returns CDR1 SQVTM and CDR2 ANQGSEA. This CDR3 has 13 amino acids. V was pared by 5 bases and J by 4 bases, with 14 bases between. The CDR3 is CSVRGAVGYGYTF. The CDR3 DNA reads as TGCAGCGTTAGAGGGGCGGTAGGCTATGGCTACACCTTC.